This T cell receptor (beta chain) was profiled in a study of blood T cells in healthy people across ages. As concerns this clonotype: Antigen unknown.

The donors, all healthy, were Caucasians living in Russia, aged roughly 6 to 90. Every sample yielded at least 6 million isolated PBMCs. The CDR3 has 15 amino acids. From germline, CDR1 is MNHEY and CDR2 SMNVEV (reference sequence). J lost 5 bases, V lost 6 bases, and 10 bases had no gene match. A second PCR, run for about 7 to 11 cycles, used a sample-barcoded 5' primer plus a J-beta primer mix. Unique molecular identifiers of 12 random nucleotides labeled each cDNA. TCRdb re-called the 5' RACE reads through MiXCR, storing one row per CDR3 protein. The sample lists 1.5 million to 2 million distinct CDR3 sequences; around 35% were seen once. Overall study findings and caveats: Because donor CMV status was unknown, expanded clonotype changes were possibly confounded.

The sample consisted of blood. This sequence joins TRBV27 and TRBJ1-2, with TRBD1 matching over 9 bases. This clonotype was obtained from a woman aged 25 to 45 in good health. CDR3 region: CASRRPGTGSYGYTF. DNA of the CDR3: TGTGCCAGCAGACGACCCGGGACAGGGTCATATGGCTACACCTTC.